This TCR beta chain was identified during a study of cytomegalovirus exposure and HLA in healthy donors (TCRdb year 2017). Regarding the complete study: An earlier analysis of some 600 of the donors reported about 260 Gb of sequence data and about 120 million unique TCR beta sequences obtained from around 170 million T cells. Around 320 gigabases of sequencing data and approximately 85 million unique TCR sequences were included in an early release covering about 700 HLA-typed donors. Of the roughly 400 genotyped donors, more than 75% were placed in the genetic ancestry cluster associated with self-reported Caucasian donors. The study was designed to test whether signatures of past pathogen exposure could be identified by cataloging public T cell receptors. Using immunosequencing, the study profiled T cell repertoires from 550 to 750 subjects and related those repertoires to cytomegalovirus serostatus. Along with the roughly 610-subject first cohort, a separate validation cohort of over a hundred different subjects was used. To predict cytomegalovirus infection status, the study combined high-throughput TCR immunosequencing, statistical association of individual TCRs with disease status, and machine learning. A later analysis re-analyzed previously published TCR beta repertoires from 666 donors and added high-resolution HLA genotyping to study TCR occurrence patterns. In the later analysis, no new phenotypic data were used to find candidate immune exposures; instead, reliance was placed on TCR beta sequences and their occurrence across donors. In an earlier analysis of 587 of the donors, high-throughput TCR beta sequencing was used to judge whether each TCR beta V gene segment behaved as functional or pseudogenic. Donor age, sex, ethnicity and CMV serostatus were compiled together with the repertoire data. A later genetic analysis used genome-wide SNP genotypes for about three fifths of the 666 donors, treating that subset as a discovery cohort. Every discovery cohort repertoire had been produced on one sequencing platform. HLA typing included class I and class II loci at four-digit resolution. Typing coverage differed by locus: A, B, C, DRB1 and DQB1 were typed in about 620-630 donors, DQA1 in 500 to 550, DPA1 in 606, and DPB1 in 400 to 480. Roughly five DR-DQ haplotypes were treated as single units for association and clustering because of strong linkage in the cohort. Among about 400 genotyped donors of the cohort, an average of around 240,000 unique TCR beta nucleotide sequences was sequenced per donor, of which roughly 17% were non-productive.

Worth noting for this clone: Its antigen target is currently unknown.

From the germline V gene (reference sequence), CDR1 is SEHNR and CDR2 is FQNEAQ. From its cysteine to its phenylalanine, the CDR3 spans 13 amino acids. The kept DNA is CDR3 alone, 39 bases in frame from the first base. Deletion took 6 bases off V and 5 bases off J, with a span of 10 bases between the germline ends. The cohort was made up of hundreds of healthy bone marrow donors. Cohort members were all nominally healthy when sampled, although unrecorded immune exposures were likely present. The donor tested CMV seronegative, placing the donor among the roughly 350 seronegative members of the cohort. A peripheral blood sample was collected from each donor, and TCR beta sequencing was performed on peripheral blood mononuclear cells. Genomic DNA extraction from the blood cell samples was performed with the Qiagen DNeasy Blood Extraction Kit. Receptors were amplified or captured by the immunoSEQ multiplex PCR assay. For the multiplex PCR, a mixture combining 60 forward primers for TCR Vbeta segments and 13 reverse primers for TCR Jbeta segments was used. Amplification of the CDR3 region of rearranged TCR beta genes was performed with a multiplex PCR assay on genomic DNA. The Illumina HiSeq System was used to sequence the amplified TCR beta libraries as 87-base-pair reads. Processing in the source paper ran as follows. Across the 500 to 700 repertoires, a later analysis counted approximately 75 million unique TCR beta chains, about 10 million of which were shared by at least two donors. A nearest-neighbor algorithm error-corrected the raw reads and collapsed the reads into unique sequences, merging closely related sequences to remove PCR and sequencing errors. Alignment of CDR3 sequences to IMGT reference sequences was used to assign V, D and J gene segments. For a sequence to be retained, a match of at least six nucleotides to both a V gene segment and a J gene segment was required. A rearrangement was called productive if the CDR3 had no stop codons and remained in frame with V and J, and every other rearrangement was called non-productive. CDR3 was defined by IMGT convention, running from the second conserved V-encoded cysteine to the conserved J-encoded phenylalanine. The earlier analysis of about 610 of the donors excluded sequences that lacked an unambiguous match to a single V gene segment. In an earlier analysis of about 590 of the donors, a V segment was called functional when productive rearrangements were above 56.7%, and segregating when the standard deviation between donors exceeded 5%. A statistical classification framework was built to diagnose cytomegalovirus status from the catalog of TCR beta chain sequences. In a later analysis, TCR nucleotide sequences were compared against IMGT/GENE-DB human TR gene sequences so that V and J genes could be assigned. In a later analysis, CDR3 sequences and most-parsimonious VDJ recombination scenarios were assigned using the TCRdist pipeline. A later analysis defined each TCR beta chain by its CDR3 amino acid sequence plus V-gene family, and excluded reads lacking a unique V-gene family. In a later analysis, fewer than 600 highly shared, low-generation-probability nucleotide sequences were removed to address suspected cross-contamination and a sequencing artifact. For each public chain, a later analysis derived a clonal expansion index from normalized ranks of inferred template counts within each repertoire. A later analysis computed generation probabilities with a VDJ recombination model fitted to out-of-frame rearrangements, and checked the results against IGoR. In a later analysis, TCR-TCR, TCR-HLA and TCR-CMV co-occurrence was scored with hypergeometric tests, and a repertoire-size bias correction was applied to TCR pairs. False discovery rates were estimated in a later analysis by permuting HLA or CMV assignments 20 times. A later analysis grouped co-occurring TCRs with DBSCAN, adding TCRdist sequence similarity when clustering within HLA-allele-positive subsets. Co-occurrence clustering excluded repertoires with fewer than 30,000 or more than 120,000 public chains, plus five with anomalous nucleotide sharing. TCRdb re-hosts the immuneACCESS table, in-frame sequences only. Its copies lack some clones; in the studies checked, an unresolved V gene accounts for under half of them, and the cause for the rest is not known. V and J calls and clone size are as listed in that table; D and trimming were resolved from the DNA. The sample table records roughly 60,000 clones. The top ten clones comprise less than 4.5% of the sample.

Overall study outcomes, separate from this receptor: Compared with equally common non-associated chains, HLA-associated TCR beta chains in a later analysis were more clonally expanded and had lower generation probabilities. A later analysis found that most CMV-associated TCR beta chains appeared HLA-restricted, with HLA associations seemingly driven largely by CMV exposure. Cytomegalovirus status was reported to be diagnosed by the classifier with high specificity and sensitivity in both the original and validation cohorts. Some IMGT-functional V segments, including TRBV6-2 and TRBV6-3, could not be told apart with the 87-base-pair reads, so those segments were excluded. Immune exposure information for the cohort was limited to CMV serostatus. In an earlier analysis of approximately 590 of the donors, most TCR beta V segments appeared in productive rearrangements about 87% or about 30% of the time, broadly matching IMGT annotations. Because counts were too low, 15 or so rarely observed V segments, including chromosome 9 orphons, were excluded from the earlier analysis of about 500 of the donors. The study gave a list of 150 to 200 TCR beta chains associated with cytomegalovirus. The authors suggested that the approach could potentially be generalized to other disease states and immunological phenotypes. Because HLA typing was missing for some donors at each locus, association tests included only the typed subset. A further reported finding was that TCR beta sequences accurately predicted the HLA-A and HLA-B alleles for most subjects in the first cohort. Roughly uniform sequencing depth across donors was assumed in presence/absence analyses, although this assumption may not hold. Specific HLA alleles were associated with 16,951 TCR beta sequences at a false discovery rate of 0.05 in a later analysis. A few of the identified cytomegalovirus-associated TCR beta chains were confirmed in vitro to be specific for cytomegalovirus antigens. V-gene and J-gene trimming of TCR beta chains was associated with a missense DCLRE1C variant in a later genetic analysis, and the association was replicated in an independent cohort. This cohort had only TCR beta chains sequenced, and the lack of alpha or paired-chain data limited which features could be detected. A later analysis found that TCR association rates varied across HLA loci, with DRB1 alleles showing the most associated TCRs and HLA-C alleles the fewest. The sequencing pipeline was judged likely to have produced a cluster of highly shared sequence variants as a technical artifact. Linkage disequilibrium might explain the correlated functional status among segregating V segments, but an unknown experimental factor could not be excluded. Most TCR sequences were observed very rarely across donors, whereas some public TCRs were present in many individuals. Strong co-occurrence of HLA alleles, especially DR and DQ, made assigning TCR associations to individual alleles difficult. Compared with the roughly 600-donor mean, donors in an Asian-associated ancestry cluster had fewer N-insertions in productive TCRs, according to a later genetic analysis. A later analysis reported that several top co-occurrence clusters appeared linked to parvovirus B19, influenza, CMV and Epstein-Barr virus.

The sequence derives from a woman aged 18-30 years in good health and CMV-seronegative. Recombination connected TRBV7-9 to TRBJ2-2; the D segment cannot be called with confidence. Sequencing was performed on PBMCs. The CDR3: CASSFWATGELFF. The nucleotide sequence reads TGTGCCAGCAGTTTTTGGGCTACCGGGGAGCTGTTTTTT. The full variable domain, completed from the reference TRBV7-9 and TRBJ2-2 proteins outside the CDR3, reads DTGVSQNPRHKITKRGQNVTFRCDPISEHNRLYWYRQTLGQGPEFLTYFQNEAQLEKSRLLSDRFSAERPKGSFSTLEIQRTEQGDSAMYLCASSFWATGELFFGEGSRLTVL.